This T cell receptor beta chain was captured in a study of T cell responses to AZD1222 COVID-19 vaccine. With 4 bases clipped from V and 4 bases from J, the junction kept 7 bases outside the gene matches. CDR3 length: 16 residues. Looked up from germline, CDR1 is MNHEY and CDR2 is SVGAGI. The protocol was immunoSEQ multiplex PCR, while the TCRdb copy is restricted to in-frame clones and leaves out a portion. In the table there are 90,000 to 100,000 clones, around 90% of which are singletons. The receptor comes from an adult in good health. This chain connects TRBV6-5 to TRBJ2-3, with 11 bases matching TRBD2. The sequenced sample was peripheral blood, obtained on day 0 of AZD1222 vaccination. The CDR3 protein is CASSLATSGGADTQYF. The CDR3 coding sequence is TGTGCCAGCAGTTTAGCAACTAGCGGGGGCGCAGATACGCAGTATTTT.